The clone carrying this T cell receptor (beta chain) has a count of ten or more. This sample stems from a study of early T cells in non-severe SARS-CoV-2 infection. CDR3 length equals 15 residues. Germline values: CDR1 SGHTA, CDR2 FQGNSA. V was trimmed by 5 bases and J by 8 bases, leaving 21 bases between them. TCRdb itself ran the 5' RACE reads through MiXCR, one entry per CDR3 protein. The repertoire includes about 72,000 distinct CDR3 sequences, around 10% of them detected once, and approximately 8% sits in the top ten. The chain recombines TRBV7-2 with TRBJ1-2; D not resolved. Material: whole blood, obtained at baseline. The TCR comes from an adult who was a healthcare worker with PCR-confirmed SARS-CoV-2 infection or an uninfected control (not recorded which). CDR3 nucleotide sequence: TGTGCCAGCAGCCCCGCTTGGGGAGTGGAATGGGGCTACACCTTC. Translation gives CASSPAWGVEWGYTF.